Included here is one T cell receptor beta chain sequence, with context. CD8+ and CD4+ T cells circulating in blood were sequenced for TCR beta. TEMRA cells were enriched by FACS, while CD8+ and CD4+ T cells were obtained through a negative isolation that was performed magnetically. The germline V gene encodes CDR1 MNHNS and CDR2 SASEGT. Trimming pared 6 bases from V and 4 bases from J, leaving 24 bases between. The CDR3 contains 17 residues. The RNA input was roughly 0.45 to 1 ug, and it was reverse transcribed with random hexamers. The amplification used immunoSEQ multiplex PCR on TCR beta CDR3; it spanned 54 Vbeta and 13 Jbeta. TCRdb reprocessed the immunoSEQ multiplex PCR reads with MiXCR, giving one entry per CDR3 protein. The table records 150,000 to 200,000 distinct CDR3 sequences, around 94% of them present only once. The data stem from a study of CD8 T cells in Susac syndrome.

The sample consisted of CD4+ T cells from PBMCs. The TCR comes from a human donor with multiple sclerosis. This chain uses TRBV6-1 with TRBJ1-2; D is perhaps TRBD1 (5 bases). The CDR3 DNA reads TGTGCCAGCAGCGGCCGGGCCGGGACGGCAACTCGCTATGGCTACACCTTC. Residues: CASSGRAGTATRYGYTF.